This TCR beta chain came from a study of T-cell memory formation after mild COVID-19. This clonotype was seen more than once but under ten times. Its antigen is undetermined. MiXCR, applied by TCRdb to the 5' RACE reads, yields one record per CDR3 protein. Among 150,000 to 200,000 distinct CDR3 sequences, roughly 13% were seen once, and the ten largest hold roughly 3.3%. CDR1 is KGHSH, CDR2 LQKENI, per germline. The length of the CDR3 is 18 residues. V lost 3 bases, J lost 2 bases, and 11 bases stayed unmatched. Study-wide points: CD4+ clones that contracted lay mainly in CM and EM; CD8+ ones lay in EMRA. Later expanders leaned CD4+, whereas day 15 to 85 contracting clones were balanced CD4/CD8. Memory cells collected pre-infection included some clones that later responded, suggesting cross-reactive memory joined.

This clonotype was obtained from a man between 18 and 35 years old who had mild COVID-19 (a few samples of this study predate the infection). Cell type and time point are not known. Material: PBMCs or a T cell subset sorted from them (not recorded which). The chain recombines TRBV18 with TRBJ2-3; 10 nucleotides agree with TRBD1. Here the CDR3 reads CASSPLPMDRGVTDTQYF. The CDR3 DNA follows: TGTGCCAGCTCACCTTTACCAATGGACAGGGGGGTCACAGATACGCAGTATTTT.